The 15 T cell receptor beta chains below come from one sample, sequenced in a study of CD8+ T cells in alopecia areata. Once RNA had been extracted, it was reverse transcribed into cDNA to act as the sequencing template. This table comes from immunoSEQ multiplex PCR, and its TCRdb copy is limited to in-frame clones, with some not included. The table shows about 97,000 clones, with around 38% occurring only once. Sequenced input: CD4+ T cells sorted from blood. The receptors come from a human donor with alopecia areata.

The J gene is TRBJ1-6, the V gene TRBV4-3; 7 bases match TRBD1. The ends lost 3 bases at V and 11 bases at J; junction bases unmatched: 10. The CDR3 has 15 amino acids. In germline, CDR1 is LGHNA, CDR2 YSLEER. The CDR3 spells CASSQEGTAEPPLHF. CDR3 nucleotide sequence: TGCGCCAGCAGCCAGGAAGGGACAGCCGAGCCACCCCTCCACTTT.

The chain recombines TRBV29-1 with TRBJ1-2; no firm D call. Germline CDR1 SQVTM, CDR2 ANQGSEA. The CDR3 is 13 amino acids. In DNA form, the CDR3 reads TGCACCATTCGACTTGCGGTCCCTCTAGGCTACACCTTC. Translation: CTIRLAVPLGYTF.

The V and J genes are TRBV7-2 and TRBJ2-5; tentatively, D is TRBD2 (6 bases). Trimming pared 5 bases from V and 2 bases from J, leaving 9 bases between. Germline CDR1 SGHTA, CDR2 FQGNSA. The CDR3 extends over 13 amino acids. The CDR3 reads CASSPGRQETQYF. Here the CDR3 DNA reads TGTGCCAGCAGCCCAGGGAGGCAAGAGACCCAGTACTTC.

The table lists this clone with a few counts. The chain combines TRBV4-3 with TRBJ2-1; D is unresolved. The CDR3 is 15 amino acids. Trimming took 0 bases from V and 6 from J, leaving 12 bases between them. The V gene's germline CDR1 is LGHNA and CDR2 YSLEER. The CDR3 reads CASSQDWQFSNEQFF. CDR3 bases: TGCGCCAGCAGCCAAGACTGGCAGTTCTCCAATGAGCAGTTCTTC.

In this sample, this clone turned up a few times. The chain links TRBV28 to TRBJ1-2, with TRBD1 matching over 7 bases. The CDR3 is made up of 17 amino acids. CDR1 is MDHEN and CDR2 is SYDVKM in the germline V gene. The V segment lost 2 bases and the J segment 4 bases; nucleotides outside the gene matches: 13. Here the CDR3 DNA reads TGTGCCAGCAGTTTAGGGTCTACAGGGGCCCTTAGCTATGGCTACACCTTC. Its protein product is CASSLGSTGALSYGYTF.

This clone was recorded a few times. The same CDR3 arises from other DNA sequences in this sample as well. The chain is built from TRBV20-1 and TRBJ2-3; no clear D. V lost 6 bases, J lost 4 bases, and 8 bases lay in between. Germline CDR1 is DFQATT and CDR2 is SNEGSKA (reference sequence). This CDR3 has 11 residues. The CDR3 region is CSATPADTQYF. Here the CDR3 DNA reads TGCAGTGCGACCCCAGCAGATACGCAGTATTTT.

This chain uses TRBV7-2 with TRBJ1-6, with D tentatively TRBD1 (5 bases). Germline values: CDR1 SGHTA, CDR2 FQGNSA. The CDR3 sequence is 15 residues long. The ends were cut back, 5 bases at V and 7 bases at J, with 15 bases in the middle. CDR3 sequence reads: CASSAYGAKNSPLHF. In DNA form, the CDR3 reads TGTGCCAGCAGCGCCTACGGGGCTAAAAATTCACCCCTCCACTTT.

This clone was counted only a few times. The chain links TRBV2 to TRBJ2-1; D might be TRBD1 (5 bases). Germline CDR1 SNHLY, CDR2 FYNNEI. CDR3 length: 14 amino acids. V lost 1 base and J 4 bases, leaving 8 bases between the germline ends. DNA of the CDR3: TGTGCCAGCAGTGAAGGGACAATATACAATGAGCAGTTCTTC. Translation gives CASSEGTIYNEQFF.

The chain couples TRBV7-2 to TRBJ2-5; 8 nucleotides agree with TRBD2. The CDR3 contains 15 residues. The germline V gene has CDR1 SGHTA and CDR2 FQGNSA. Losses at the gene ends were 3 bases for V and 5 bases for J; bases not matched to a gene: 8. CDR3 region: CASSFNGGAVETQYF. In DNA form, the CDR3 reads TGTGCCAGCAGCTTTAACGGGGGGGCCGTGGAGACCCAGTACTTC.

This clone was observed a handful of times. This chain uses TRBV19 with TRBJ2-7, with D unresolved. Germline values: CDR1 LNHDA, CDR2 SQIVND (reference sequence). The CDR3 is 13 amino acids. The V gene lost 6 bases and the J gene lost 0 bases, with 9 bases spanning the gap. The DNA of the CDR3 is TGTGCCAGTAGCCGTGTTCACTCCTACGAGCAGTACTTC. Protein sequence: CASSRVHSYEQYF. The variable domain in full, completed from reference TRBV19 and TRBJ2-7, reads DGGITQSPKYLFRKEGQNVTLSCEQNLNHDAMYWYRQDPGQGLRLIYYSQIVNDFQKGDIAEGYSVSREKKESFPLTVTSAQKNPTAFYLCASSRVHSYEQYFGPGTRLTVT.

The gene calls are TRBV7-7 and TRBJ2-1, with D hard to call. The germline CDR1 and CDR2 sequences are SSHAT and FNYEAQ (reference sequence). The V end was cut by 5 bases, the J end by 5 bases, with 10 bases between. CDR3 length: 13 residues. The chain's CDR3 is CASSPPGHNEQFF. Written as DNA, the CDR3 is TGTGCCAGCAGCCCCCCGGGCCACAATGAGCAGTTCTTC.

Notes on this clone: Other DNA sequences of this sample code for an identical CDR3. The chain joins TRBV29-1 to TRBJ2-5; weak D call: TRBD2 (5 bases). The CDR3 totals 12 residues. The V gene's germline CDR1 is SQVTM and CDR2 ANQGSEA. The ends were cut back, 4 bases at V and 5 bases at J, with 11 bases in the middle. CDR3 residues: CSVARGGETQYF. CDR3 DNA sequence: TGCAGCGTTGCTCGGGGTGGGGAGACCCAGTACTTC.

The chain combines TRBV4-2 with TRBJ2-7; 11 nucleotides align to TRBD1. V lost 3 bases to trimming and J lost 7 bases; unmatched junction nucleotides: 5. The CDR3 is 14 amino acids. Germline V gives CDR1 LGHNA, CDR2 YNFKEQ. CDR3 in DNA: TGTGCCAGCAGCCACGGACAGGGGGCGGGGGAGCAGTACTTC. It codes for CASSHGQGAGEQYF.

This clone has more than one count but fewer than ten. Other DNA sequences within the sample encode an identical CDR3. The CDR3: CASSLAADTQYF. The CDR3 region has the DNA TGTGCCAGCAGCTTGGCAGCAGATACGCAGTATTTT. The chain couples TRBV7-2 to TRBJ2-3; unclear D gene. The CDR3 runs to 12 residues. V lost 3 bases, J lost 4 bases, and 5 bases lay in between. Germline values: CDR1 SGHTA, CDR2 FQGNSA.

The chain is built from TRBV30 and TRBJ1-5, with TRBD1 identical over 8 bases. Germline trimming cut 6 bases from V and 0 bases from J; bases unmatched to any gene: 13. The length of the CDR3 is 17 residues. Germline V gives CDR1 GTSNPN, CDR2 SVGIG (reference sequence). CDR3 sequence reads: CACSRGQKQHSNQPQHF. DNA of the CDR3: TGTGCCTGTAGCAGGGGGCAAAAACAACATAGCAATCAGCCCCAGCATTTT.